The present T cell receptor beta chain was sequenced within a study of spatial heterogeneity in lung cancer. Across the study: The follow-up PBMC samples were sequenced whenever they were available. The median time to follow-up was approximately 26 months after resection. In raw reads, more than 8.5 appearances on average were recorded for each unique TCR and UMI combination.

A word on this clonotype: This beta chain appears as a stray read in a library generated for alpha chains; its size is not informative.

The time point here: blood at routine non-recurrence follow-up after resection. A single record per CDR3 protein comes from TCRdb applying MiXCR to the 5' RACE reads. Of over a thousand distinct CDR3 sequences listed, 56% are singletons. This CDR3 has 13 amino acids. CDR1 and CDR2 from the germline V gene are MGHDK and SYGVNS. This specimen consisted of PBMCs, obtained at follow-up. The chain links TRBV25-1 to TRBJ2-5, with a weak D call TRBD2 (5 bases). This receptor was obtained from a female donor with early-stage non-small cell lung cancer. CDR3 sequence: CVTQSTSGETQYF. CDR3 nucleotides: TGTGTCACCCAGTCGACATCGGGGGAGACCCAGTACTTC. The complete variable domain, with remaining parts taken from reference TRBV25-1 and TRBJ2-5, reads EADIYQTPRYLVIGTGKKITLECSQTMGHDKMYWYQQDPGMELHLIHYSYGVNSTEKGDLSSESTVSRIRTEHFPLTLESARPSHTSQYLCVTQSTSGETQYFGPGTRLLVL.